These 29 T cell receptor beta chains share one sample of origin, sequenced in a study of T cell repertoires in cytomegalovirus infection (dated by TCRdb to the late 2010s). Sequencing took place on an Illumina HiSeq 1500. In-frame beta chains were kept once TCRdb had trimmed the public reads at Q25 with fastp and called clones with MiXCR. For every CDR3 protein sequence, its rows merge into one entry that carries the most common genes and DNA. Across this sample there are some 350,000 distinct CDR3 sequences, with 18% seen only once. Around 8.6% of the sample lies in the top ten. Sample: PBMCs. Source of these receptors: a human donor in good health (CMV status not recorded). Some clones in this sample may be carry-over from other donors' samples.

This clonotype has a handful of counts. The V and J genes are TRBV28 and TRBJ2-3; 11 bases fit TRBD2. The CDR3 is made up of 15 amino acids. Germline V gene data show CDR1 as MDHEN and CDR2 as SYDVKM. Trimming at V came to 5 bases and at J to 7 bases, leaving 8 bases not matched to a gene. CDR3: CASSLSGGARYTQYF. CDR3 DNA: TGTGCCAGCAGTCTTAGCGGGGGGGCCAGGTATACGCAGTATTTT. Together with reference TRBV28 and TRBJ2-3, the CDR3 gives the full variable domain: DVKVTQSSRYLVKRTGEKVFLECVQDMDHENMFWYRQDPGLGLRLIYFSYDVKMKEKGDIPEGYSVSREKKERFSLILESASTNQTSMYLCASSLSGGARYTQYFGPGTRLTVL.

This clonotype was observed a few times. The CDR3 DNA reads TGCGCCAGCAGCCACCCCAGCGGGATCAACACCGGGGAGCTGTTTTTT. Protein sequence: CASSHPSGINTGELFF. The rearrangement uses TRBV4-1 and TRBJ2-2, with 7 bases lining up with TRBD2. V was pared by 3 bases and J by 2 bases, with 6 bases of the junction left unmatched. The CDR3 loop spans 16 amino acids. Germline assignment: CDR1 MGHRA and CDR2 YSYEKL.

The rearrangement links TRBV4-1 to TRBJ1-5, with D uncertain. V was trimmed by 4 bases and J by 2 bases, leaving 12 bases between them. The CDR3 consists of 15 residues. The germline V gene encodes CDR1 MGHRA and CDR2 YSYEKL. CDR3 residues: CASSLRSFGNQPQHF. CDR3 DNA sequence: TGCGCCAGCAGCCTTAGGTCGTTCGGCAATCAGCCCCAGCATTTT.

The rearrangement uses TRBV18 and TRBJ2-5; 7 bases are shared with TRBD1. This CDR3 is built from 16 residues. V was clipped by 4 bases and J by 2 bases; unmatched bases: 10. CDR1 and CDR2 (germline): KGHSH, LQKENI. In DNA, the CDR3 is TGTGCCAGCTCACTTGGACAGGCCGTGGCACAAGAGACCCAGTACTTC. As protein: CASSLGQAVAQETQYF.

The CDR3 DNA sequence: TGTGCCAGCCACCGAAGCACTGAAGCTTTCTTT. Its translation: CASHRSTEAFF. V gene TRBV28 combines with J gene TRBJ1-1; no clear D gene. With 8 bases removed from V and 4 bases from J, the gap between germline ends came to 8 bases. In germline, CDR1 is MDHEN, CDR2 SYDVKM. This CDR3 region has 11 residues.

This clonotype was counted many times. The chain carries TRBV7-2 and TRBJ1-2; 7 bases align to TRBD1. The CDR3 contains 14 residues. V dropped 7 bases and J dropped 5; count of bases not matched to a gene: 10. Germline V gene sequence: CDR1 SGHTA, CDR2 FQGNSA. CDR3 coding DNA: TGTGCCAGCACCCCTACGGGCAGGGGGTATGGCTACACCTTC. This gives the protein CASTPTGRGYGYTF. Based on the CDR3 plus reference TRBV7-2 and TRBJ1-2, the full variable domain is GAGVSQSPSNKVTEKGKDVELRCDPISGHTALYWYRQSLGQGLEFLIYFQGNSAPDKSGLPSDRFSAERTGGSVSTLTIQRTQQEDSAVYLCASTPTGRGYGYTFGSGTRLTVV.

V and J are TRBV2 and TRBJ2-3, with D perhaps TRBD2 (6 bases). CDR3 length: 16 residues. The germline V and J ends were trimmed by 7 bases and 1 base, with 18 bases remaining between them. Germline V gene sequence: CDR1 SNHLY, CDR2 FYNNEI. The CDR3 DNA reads TGTGCCAGCACGGCGGGACCCGGCAAAGGCACAGATACGCAGTATTTT. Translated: CASTAGPGKGTDTQYF.

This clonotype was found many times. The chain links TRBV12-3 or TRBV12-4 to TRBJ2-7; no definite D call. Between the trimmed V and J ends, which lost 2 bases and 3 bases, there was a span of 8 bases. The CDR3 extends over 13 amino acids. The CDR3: CASSLLSGYEQYF. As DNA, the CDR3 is TGTGCCAGCAGTTTATTATCAGGCTACGAGCAGTACTTC.

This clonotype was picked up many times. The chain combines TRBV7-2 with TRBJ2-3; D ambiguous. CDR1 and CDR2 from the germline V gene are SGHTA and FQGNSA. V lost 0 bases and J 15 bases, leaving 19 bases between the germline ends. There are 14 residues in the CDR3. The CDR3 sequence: CASSLAFDSSANYF. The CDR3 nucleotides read TGTGCCAGCAGCTTAGCCTTCGACTCATCCGCTAACTATTTT. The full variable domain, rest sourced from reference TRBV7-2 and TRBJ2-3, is GAGVSQSPSNKVTEKGKDVELRCDPISGHTALYWYRQSLGQGLEFLIYFQGNSAPDKSGLPSDRFSAERTGGSVSTLTIQRTQQEDSAVYLCASSLAFDSSANYFGPGTRLTVL.

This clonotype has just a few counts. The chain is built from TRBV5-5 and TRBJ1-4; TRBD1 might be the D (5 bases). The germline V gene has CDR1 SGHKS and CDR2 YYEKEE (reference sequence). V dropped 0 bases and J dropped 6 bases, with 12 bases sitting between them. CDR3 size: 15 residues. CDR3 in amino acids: CASSLVGRADEKLFF. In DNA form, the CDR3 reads TGTGCCAGCAGCTTGGTCGGCAGGGCCGATGAAAAACTGTTTTTT.

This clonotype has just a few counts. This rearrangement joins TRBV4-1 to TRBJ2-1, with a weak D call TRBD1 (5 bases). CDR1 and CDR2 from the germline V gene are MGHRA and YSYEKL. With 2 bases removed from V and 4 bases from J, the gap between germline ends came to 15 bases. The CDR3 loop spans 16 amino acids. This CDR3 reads CASSQRQIVGYNEQFF. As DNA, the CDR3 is TGCGCCAGCAGCCAAAGACAGATCGTGGGGTACAATGAGCAGTTCTTC.

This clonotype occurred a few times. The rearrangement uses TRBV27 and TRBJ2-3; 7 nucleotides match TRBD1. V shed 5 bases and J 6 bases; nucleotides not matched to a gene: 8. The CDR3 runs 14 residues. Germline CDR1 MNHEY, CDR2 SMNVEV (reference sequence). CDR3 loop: CASSPLDRADTQYF. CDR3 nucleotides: TGTGCCAGCAGTCCCTTAGACAGGGCGGATACGCAGTATTTT.

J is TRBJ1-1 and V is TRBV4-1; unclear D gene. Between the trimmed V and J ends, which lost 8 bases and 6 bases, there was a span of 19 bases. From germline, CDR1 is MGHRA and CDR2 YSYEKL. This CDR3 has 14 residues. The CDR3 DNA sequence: TGCGCCAGCTCCCAATCCCAAGAGGGTCCTGAAGCTTTCTTT. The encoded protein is CASSQSQEGPEAFF.

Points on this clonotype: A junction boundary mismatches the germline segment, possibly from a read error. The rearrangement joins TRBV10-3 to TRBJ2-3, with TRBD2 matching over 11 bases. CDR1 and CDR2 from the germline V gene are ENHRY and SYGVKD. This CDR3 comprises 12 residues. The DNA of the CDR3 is TGTGCCATCAGGGGGGTACAGGGACTAGCGGCCTTT. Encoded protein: CAIRGVQGLAAF.

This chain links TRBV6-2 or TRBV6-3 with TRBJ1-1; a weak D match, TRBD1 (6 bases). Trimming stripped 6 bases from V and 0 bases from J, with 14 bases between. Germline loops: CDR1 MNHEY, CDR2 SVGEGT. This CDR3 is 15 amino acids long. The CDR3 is CASSRQEIMNTEAFF. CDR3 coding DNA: TGTGCCAGCAGCCGACAGGAGATCATGAACACTGAAGCTTTCTTT.

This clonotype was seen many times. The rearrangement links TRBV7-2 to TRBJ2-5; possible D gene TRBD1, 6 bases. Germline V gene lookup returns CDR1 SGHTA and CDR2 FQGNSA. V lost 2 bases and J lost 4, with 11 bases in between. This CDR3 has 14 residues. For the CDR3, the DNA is TGTGCCAGCAGCTTAATGTCCAGGGGAGAGACCCAGTACTTC. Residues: CASSLMSRGETQYF. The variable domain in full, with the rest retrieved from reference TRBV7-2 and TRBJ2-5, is GAGVSQSPSNKVTEKGKDVELRCDPISGHTALYWYRQSLGQGLEFLIYFQGNSAPDKSGLPSDRFSAERTGGSVSTLTIQRTQQEDSAVYLCASSLMSRGETQYFGPGTRLLVL.

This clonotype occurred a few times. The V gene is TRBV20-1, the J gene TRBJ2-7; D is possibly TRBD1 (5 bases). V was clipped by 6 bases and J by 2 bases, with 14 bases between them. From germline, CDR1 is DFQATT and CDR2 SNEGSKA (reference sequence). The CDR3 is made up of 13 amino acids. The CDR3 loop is CSAQTDSTYEQYF. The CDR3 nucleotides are TGCAGTGCCCAAACCGACAGTACCTACGAGCAGTACTTC.

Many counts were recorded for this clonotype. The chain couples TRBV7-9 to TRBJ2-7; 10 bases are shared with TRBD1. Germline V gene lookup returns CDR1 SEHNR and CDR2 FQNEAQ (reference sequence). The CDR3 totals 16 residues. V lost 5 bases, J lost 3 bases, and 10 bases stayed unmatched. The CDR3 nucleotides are TGTGCCAGCAGCCCTACTGGACAGGGGGTATTCTACGAGCAGTACTTC. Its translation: CASSPTGQGVFYEQYF. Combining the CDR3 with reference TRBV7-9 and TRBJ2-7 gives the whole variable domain DTGVSQNPRHKITKRGQNVTFRCDPISEHNRLYWYRQTLGQGPEFLTYFQNEAQLEKSRLLSDRFSAERPKGSFSTLEIQRTEQGDSAMYLCASSPTGQGVFYEQYFGPGTRLTVT.

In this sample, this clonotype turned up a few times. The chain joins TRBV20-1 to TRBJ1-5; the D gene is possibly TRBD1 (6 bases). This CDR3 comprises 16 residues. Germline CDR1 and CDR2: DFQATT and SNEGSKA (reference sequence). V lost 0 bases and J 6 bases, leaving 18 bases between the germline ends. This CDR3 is CSARDRVGASGQPQHF. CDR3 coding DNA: TGCAGTGCTAGAGATCGGGTGGGGGCCTCAGGTCAGCCCCAGCATTTT.

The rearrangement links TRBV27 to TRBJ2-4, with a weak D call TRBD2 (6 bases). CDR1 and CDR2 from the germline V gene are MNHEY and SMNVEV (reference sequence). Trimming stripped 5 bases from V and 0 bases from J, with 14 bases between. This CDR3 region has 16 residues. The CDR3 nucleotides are TGTGCCAGCAGTCCCGGGACGGAGGGAGCCAAAAACATTCAGTACTTC. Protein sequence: CASSPGTEGAKNIQYF.

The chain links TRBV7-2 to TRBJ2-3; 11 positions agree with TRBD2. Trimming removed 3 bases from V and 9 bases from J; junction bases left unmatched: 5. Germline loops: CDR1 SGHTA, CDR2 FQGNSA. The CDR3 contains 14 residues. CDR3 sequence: CASSLGLAVATQYF. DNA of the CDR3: TGTGCCAGCAGCTTGGGACTAGCGGTTGCAACGCAGTATTTT.

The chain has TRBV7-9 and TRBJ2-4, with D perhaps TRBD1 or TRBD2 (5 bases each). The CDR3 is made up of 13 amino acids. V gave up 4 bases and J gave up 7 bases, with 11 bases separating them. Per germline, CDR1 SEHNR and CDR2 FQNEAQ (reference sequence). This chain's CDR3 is CASSSWDHNIQYF. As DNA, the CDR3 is TGTGCCAGCAGCTCCTGGGACCATAACATTCAGTACTTC.

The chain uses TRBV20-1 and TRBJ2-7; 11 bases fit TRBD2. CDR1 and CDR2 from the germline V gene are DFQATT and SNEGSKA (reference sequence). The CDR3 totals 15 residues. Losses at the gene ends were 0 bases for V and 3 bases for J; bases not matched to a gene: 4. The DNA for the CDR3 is TGCAGTGCTAGAGATGTAGCGGGAGGGGACTACGAGCAGTACTTC. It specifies CSARDVAGGDYEQYF.

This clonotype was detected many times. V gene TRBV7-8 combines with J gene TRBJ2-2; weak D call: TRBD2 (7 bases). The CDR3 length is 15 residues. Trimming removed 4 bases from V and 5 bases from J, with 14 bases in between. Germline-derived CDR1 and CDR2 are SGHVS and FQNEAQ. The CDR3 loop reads CASSSLGRGTGELFF. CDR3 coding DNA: TGTGCCAGCAGCTCTTTGGGGAGGGGGACCGGGGAGCTGTTTTTT.

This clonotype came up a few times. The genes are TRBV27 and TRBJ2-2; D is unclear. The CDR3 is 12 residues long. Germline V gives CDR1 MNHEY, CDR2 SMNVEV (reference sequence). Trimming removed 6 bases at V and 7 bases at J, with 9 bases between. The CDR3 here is CASSPTFGELFF. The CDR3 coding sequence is TGTGCCAGCAGCCCAACTTTCGGGGAGCTGTTTTTT.

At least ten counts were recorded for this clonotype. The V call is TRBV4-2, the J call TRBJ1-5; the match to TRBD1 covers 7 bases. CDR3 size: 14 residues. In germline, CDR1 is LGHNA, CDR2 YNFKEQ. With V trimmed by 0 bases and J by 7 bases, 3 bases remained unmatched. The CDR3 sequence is CASSQERGLQPQHF. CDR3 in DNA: TGTGCCAGCAGCCAAGAGAGGGGGCTGCAGCCCCAGCATTTT.

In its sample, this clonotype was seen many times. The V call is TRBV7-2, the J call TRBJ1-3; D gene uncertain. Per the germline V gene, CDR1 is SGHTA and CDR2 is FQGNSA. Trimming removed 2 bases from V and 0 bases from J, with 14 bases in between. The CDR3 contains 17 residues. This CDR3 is CASSLINSGSSGNTIYF. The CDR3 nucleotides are TGTGCCAGCAGCTTAATTAATTCGGGGAGCTCTGGAAACACCATATATTTT.

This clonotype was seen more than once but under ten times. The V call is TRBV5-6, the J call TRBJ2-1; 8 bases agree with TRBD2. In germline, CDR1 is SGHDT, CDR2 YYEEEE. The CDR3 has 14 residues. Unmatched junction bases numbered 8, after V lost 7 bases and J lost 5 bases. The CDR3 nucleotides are TGTGCCAGCTCGATAGCGGGGACCGACAATGAGCAGTTCTTC. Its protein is CASSIAGTDNEQFF.

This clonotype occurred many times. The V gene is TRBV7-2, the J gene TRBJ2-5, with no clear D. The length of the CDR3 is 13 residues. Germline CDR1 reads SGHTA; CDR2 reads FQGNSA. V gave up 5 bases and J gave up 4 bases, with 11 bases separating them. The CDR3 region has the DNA TGTGCCAGCAGCCAAGACTTCCTAGAGACCCAGTACTTC. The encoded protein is CASSQDFLETQYF.